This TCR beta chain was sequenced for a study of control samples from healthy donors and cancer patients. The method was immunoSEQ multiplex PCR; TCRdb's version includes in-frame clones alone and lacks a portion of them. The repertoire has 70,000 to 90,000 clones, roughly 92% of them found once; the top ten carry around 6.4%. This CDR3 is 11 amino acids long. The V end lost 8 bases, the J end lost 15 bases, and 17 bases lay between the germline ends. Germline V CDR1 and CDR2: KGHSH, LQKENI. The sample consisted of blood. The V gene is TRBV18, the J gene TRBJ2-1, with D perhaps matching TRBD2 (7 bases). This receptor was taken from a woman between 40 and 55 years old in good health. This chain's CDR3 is CASLGRGGTFF. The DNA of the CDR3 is TGTGCCAGCCTTGGAAGGGGGGGAACGTTCTTC.